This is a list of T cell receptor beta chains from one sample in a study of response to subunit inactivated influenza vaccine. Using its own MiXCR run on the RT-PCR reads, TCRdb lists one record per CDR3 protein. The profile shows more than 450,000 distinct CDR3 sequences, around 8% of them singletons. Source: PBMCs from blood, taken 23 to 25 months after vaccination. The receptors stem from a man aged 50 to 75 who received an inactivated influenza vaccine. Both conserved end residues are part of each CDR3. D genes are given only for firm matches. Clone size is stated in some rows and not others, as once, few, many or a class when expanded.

CDR3aa: CASSDWTISGNTIYF
CDR3nt: TGTGCCAGCAGTGACTGGACAATATCTGGAAACACCATATATTTT
abundance: many
d_gene: -
j_gene: TRBJ1-3
v_gene: TRBV25-1

CDR3aa: CSVPGQGAWNEQFF
CDR3nt: TGCAGCGTTCCGGGACAGGGGGCTTGGAATGAGCAGTTCTTC
abundance: many
d_gene: TRBD1
j_gene: TRBJ2-1
v_gene: TRBV29-1

CDR3aa: CASSVSGGYQETQYF
CDR3nt: TGTGCCAGCAGCGTCTCGGGGGGCTACCAAGAGACCCAGTACTTC
abundance: -
d_gene: -
j_gene: TRBJ2-5
v_gene: TRBV9

CDR3aa: CASSPPWTGFYEQYF
CDR3nt: TGTGCCAGCAGTCCCCCGTGGACAGGGTTCTACGAGCAGTACTTC
abundance: -
d_gene: TRBD1
j_gene: TRBJ2-7
v_gene: TRBV27

CDR3aa: CASSLGTGLTEAFF
CDR3nt: TGCGCCAGCAGCTTGGGGACAGGGTTGACTGAAGCTTTCTTT
abundance: many
d_gene: TRBD1
j_gene: TRBJ1-1
v_gene: TRBV5-1

CDR3aa: CSALTGGNSPLHF
CDR3nt: TGCAGTGCCTTAACAGGGGGAAATTCACCCCTCCACTTT
abundance: -
d_gene: TRBD1
j_gene: TRBJ1-6
v_gene: TRBV20-1

CDR3aa: CASSYQGVSGYTF
CDR3nt: TGTGCCAGCAGCTACCAGGGGGTATCTGGCTACACCTTC
abundance: many
d_gene: TRBD1
j_gene: TRBJ1-2
v_gene: TRBV13

CDR3aa: CASSYFGTGYSNQPQHF
CDR3nt: TGTGCCAGCAGTTACTTCGGGACAGGGTATAGCAATCAGCCCCAGCATTTT
abundance: few
d_gene: TRBD1
j_gene: TRBJ1-5
v_gene: TRBV6-5

CDR3aa: CSARDASTGGSYEQYF
CDR3nt: TGCAGTGCTAGAGACGCTTCGACAGGAGGTTCCTACGAGCAGTACTTC
abundance: -
d_gene: -
j_gene: TRBJ2-7
v_gene: TRBV20-1

CDR3aa: CATSRDRVNQPQHF
CDR3nt: TGTGCCACCAGCAGAGATAGGGTTAATCAGCCCCAGCATTTT
abundance: many
d_gene: -
j_gene: TRBJ1-5
v_gene: TRBV15

CDR3aa: CAISGGGNTIYF
CDR3nt: TGTGCCATCTCAGGGGGAGGAAACACCATATATTTT
abundance: few
d_gene: TRBD1
j_gene: TRBJ1-3
v_gene: TRBV10-3

CDR3aa: CSVRTAASYEQYF
CDR3nt: TGCAGCGTTCGGACAGCTGCCTCCTACGAGCAGTACTTC
abundance: -
d_gene: -
j_gene: TRBJ2-7
v_gene: TRBV29-1

CDR3aa: CASSSQGFEQYF
CDR3nt: TGTGCCAGCAGTTCACAGGGGTTCGAGCAGTACTTC
abundance: many
d_gene: TRBD1
j_gene: TRBJ2-7
v_gene: TRBV12-3/TRBV12-4